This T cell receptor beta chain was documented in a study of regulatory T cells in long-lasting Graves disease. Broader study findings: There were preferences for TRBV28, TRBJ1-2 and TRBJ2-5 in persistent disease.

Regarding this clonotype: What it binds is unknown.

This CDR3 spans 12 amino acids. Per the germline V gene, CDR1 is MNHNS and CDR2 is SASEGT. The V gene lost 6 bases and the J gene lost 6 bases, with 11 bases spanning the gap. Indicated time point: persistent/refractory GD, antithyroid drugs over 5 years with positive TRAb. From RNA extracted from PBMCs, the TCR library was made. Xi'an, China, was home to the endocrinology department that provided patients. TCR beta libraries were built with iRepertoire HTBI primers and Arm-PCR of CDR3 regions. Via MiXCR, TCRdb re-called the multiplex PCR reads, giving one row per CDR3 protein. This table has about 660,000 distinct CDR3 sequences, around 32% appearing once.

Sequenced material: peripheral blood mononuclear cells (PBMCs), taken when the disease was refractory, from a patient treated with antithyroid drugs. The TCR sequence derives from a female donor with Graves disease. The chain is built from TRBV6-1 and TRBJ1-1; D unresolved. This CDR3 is CASRTSLAEAFF. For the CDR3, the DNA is TGTGCCAGCAGGACAAGTTTGGCTGAAGCTTTCTTT.